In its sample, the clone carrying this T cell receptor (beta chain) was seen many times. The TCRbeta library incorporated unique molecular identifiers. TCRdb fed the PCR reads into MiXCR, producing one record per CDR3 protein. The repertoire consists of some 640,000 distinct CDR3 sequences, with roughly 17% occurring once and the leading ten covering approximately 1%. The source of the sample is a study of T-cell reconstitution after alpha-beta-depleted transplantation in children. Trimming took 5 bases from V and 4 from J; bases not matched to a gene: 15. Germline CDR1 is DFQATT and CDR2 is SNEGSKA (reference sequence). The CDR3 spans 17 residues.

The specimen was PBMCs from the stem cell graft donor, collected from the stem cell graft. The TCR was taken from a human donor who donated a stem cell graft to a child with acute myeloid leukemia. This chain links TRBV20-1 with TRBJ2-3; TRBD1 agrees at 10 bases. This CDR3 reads CSAALGGTGVRADTQYF. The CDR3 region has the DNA TGCAGTGCTGCGCTTGGGGGGACAGGGGTGCGTGCAGATACGCAGTATTTT.